Shown below are 27 T cell receptor beta chains from a single sample sequenced in a study of blood T cell repertoires in COVID-19. This table comes from immunoSEQ multiplex PCR, and its TCRdb copy is limited to in-frame clones, with some not included. The sample holds about 120,000 clones, over 80% seen once. Input material: peripheral blood. Receptors originate from an older woman with acute or convalescent COVID-19.

This chain uses TRBV11-3 with TRBJ2-2, with 7 bases fitting TRBD1. CDR3 length equals 16 residues. V lost 7 bases to trimming and J lost 0 bases; unmatched junction nucleotides: 8. Germline V gene lookup returns CDR1 SGHNT and CDR2 YENEEA. This CDR3 is CASTEIGTANTGELFF. The CDR3 bases are TGTGCCAGCACCGAAATCGGGACAGCGAACACCGGGGAGCTGTTTTTT.

The chain links TRBV18 to TRBJ2-7; TRBD2 aligns across 10 bases. The length of the CDR3 is 16 residues. V dropped 0 bases and J dropped 2; count of bases not matched to a gene: 4. CDR1 and CDR2 from the germline V gene are KGHSH and LQKENI. The CDR3 here is CASSPPASGGAYEQYF. The CDR3 nucleotides are TGTGCCAGCTCACCACCGGCGAGCGGGGGGGCCTACGAGCAGTACTTC.

The chain links TRBV5-1 to TRBJ2-3; possibly TRBD1 for D (6 bases). V dropped 3 bases and J dropped 7 bases, with 15 bases sitting between them. CDR3 length equals 14 residues. Germline CDR1 and CDR2: SGHRS and YFSETQ. The CDR3 spells CASSSSTQGNTQYF. The CDR3 DNA sequence: TGCGCCAGCAGCTCAAGCACACAGGGAAATACGCAGTATTTT.

The chain carries TRBV7-3 and TRBJ2-5; a weak D match, TRBD2 (6 bases). Germline V lookup: CDR1 SGHTA, CDR2 FQGTGA. V was clipped by 6 bases and J by 5 bases, with 16 bases between them. The CDR3 sequence is 14 residues long. The CDR3 DNA is TGTGCCAGCAGTACCGATGGGGGGAGGGAGACCCAGTACTTC. Translation: CASSTDGGRETQYF. Drawing the rest from reference TRBV7-3 and TRBJ2-5, the complete variable domain is GAGVSQTPSNKVTEKGKYVELRCDPISGHTALYWYRQSLGQGPEFLIYFQGTGAADDSGLPNDRFFAVRPEGSVSTLKIQRTERGDSAVYLCASSTDGGRETQYFGPGTRLLVL.

This clone appeared a single time. The rearrangement links TRBV7-9 to TRBJ1-3; no clear D gene. CDR3 length: 14 amino acids. Looked up from germline, CDR1 is SEHNR and CDR2 is FQNEAQ (reference sequence). V gave up 8 bases and J gave up 3 bases, with 14 bases separating them. CDR3 residues: CASVRGVVGNTIYF. The CDR3 bases are TGTGCCAGCGTGCGGGGAGTGGTTGGAAACACCATATATTTT. Supplemented by reference TRBV7-9 and TRBJ1-3, the full variable domain reads DTGVSQNPRHKITKRGQNVTFRCDPISEHNRLYWYRQTLGQGPEFLTYFQNEAQLEKSRLLSDRFSAERPKGSFSTLEIQRTEQGDSAMYLCASVRGVVGNTIYFGEGSWLTVV.

The gene calls are TRBV6-5 and TRBJ2-2; no firm D call. V was trimmed by 7 bases and J by 6 bases, leaving 9 bases between them. The CDR3 runs to 12 residues. The V gene's germline CDR1 is MNHEY and CDR2 SVGAGI. CDR3 region: CASTMGAGELFF. The CDR3 DNA is TGTGCCAGCACAATGGGCGCCGGGGAGCTGTTTTTT.

J is TRBJ2-7 and V is TRBV4-1; TRBD2 matches at 14 bases. This CDR3 is 21 amino acids long. The V segment lost 3 bases and the J segment 3 bases; nucleotides outside the gene matches: 19. CDR1 is MGHRA, CDR2 YSYEKL, per germline. In DNA, the CDR3 is TGCGCCAGCAGCCACCCAAGTCCAAGGACTAGCGGGGGGCCACCCCACTACGAGCAGTACTTC. This sequence encodes CASSHPSPRTSGGPPHYEQYF.

This sequence joins TRBV6-5 and TRBJ2-7; 11 positions agree with TRBD2. This CDR3 region has 15 residues. The germline V gene has CDR1 MNHEY and CDR2 SVGAGI. The junction had 4 bases not matched to a gene; V was cut back by 2 bases and J by 4 bases. Written as DNA, the CDR3 is TGTGCCAGCAGTTACAGAGCTAGCGGGGGGTACGAGCAGTACTTC. Protein: CASSYRASGGYEQYF.

The chain combines TRBV28 with TRBJ1-6, with a possible D match to TRBD1 (6 bases). CDR1 MDHEN and CDR2 SYDVKM come from the germline V gene. V shed 7 bases and J shed 14 bases, with 24 bases lying between them. This CDR3 is built from 15 residues. In DNA, the CDR3 is TGTGCCAGCAACTACCTACAGGGCAGAACGGAGACCCTCCACTTT. Translated, it gives CASNYLQGRTETLHF.

CDR3 sequence (DNA): TGTGCCAGCAGGGTCGACAGGGGAGGAGAGCAGTACTTC. This translates into CASRVDRGGEQYF. The chain uses TRBV2 and TRBJ2-7, with TRBD1 matching over 8 bases. The V gene's germline CDR1 is SNHLY and CDR2 FYNNEI. This CDR3 spans 13 amino acids. V dropped 6 bases and J dropped 7; count of bases not matched to a gene: 8.

This clone was counted between two and nine times. V gene TRBV14 combines with J gene TRBJ1-5; 8 bases align to TRBD1. CDR1 SGHDN and CDR2 FVKESK come from the germline V gene. The CDR3 extends over 22 amino acids. V was clipped by 0 bases and J by 0 bases; unmatched bases: 19. The CDR3 loop is CASSQDLLGYRTGLYSNQPQHF. The CDR3 DNA sequence: TGTGCCAGCAGCCAAGATCTCCTTGGCTATCGGACAGGGCTCTATAGCAATCAGCCCCAGCATTTT. The variable domain in full, with the rest retrieved from reference TRBV14 and TRBJ1-5, is EAGVTQFPSHSVIEKGQTVTLRCDPISGHDNLYWYRRVMGKEIKFLLHFVKESKQDESGMPNNRFLAERTGGTYSTLKVQPAELEDSGVYFCASSQDLLGYRTGLYSNQPQHFGDGTRLSIL.

A note on this clone: Other DNA sequences in the sample encode the same CDR3. The chain carries TRBV3-1 (or the pseudogene TRBV3-2) and TRBJ2-7; D may be TRBD2 (5 bases). Looked up from germline, CDR1 is LGHDT and CDR2 is YNNKEL (reference sequence). V was pared by 1 base and J by 6 bases, with 10 bases between. The CDR3 is 13 amino acids. The DNA of the CDR3 is TGTGCCAGCAGCCAAGGGTACGGAGGCGAGCAGTACTTC. Amino acid sequence: CASSQGYGGEQYF.

The chain links TRBV13 to TRBJ2-4; 8 positions match TRBD2. CDR1 PRHDT and CDR2 FYEKMQ come from the germline V gene (reference sequence). The CDR3 sequence is 16 residues long. V was pared by 3 bases and J by 3 bases, with 7 bases of the junction left unmatched. The CDR3 spells CASSFFGGADKNIQYF. CDR3 nucleotides: TGTGCCAGCAGCTTTTTCGGGGGGGCCGACAAAAACATTCAGTACTTC. Full variable domain (remainder filled in from reference TRBV13 and TRBJ2-4): AAGVIQSPRHLIKEKRETATLKCYPIPRHDTVYWYQQGPGQDPQFLISFYEKMQSDKGSIPDRFSAQQFSDYHSELNMSSLELGDSALYFCASSFFGGADKNIQYFGAGTRLSVL.

This clone was picked up one time. The rearrangement uses TRBV19 and TRBJ2-7; no clear D gene. Trimming removed 5 bases from V and 4 bases from J, with 12 bases in between. Germline V gene lookup returns CDR1 LNHDA and CDR2 SQIVND (reference sequence). The CDR3 contains 13 residues. DNA for the CDR3: TGTGCCAGTAGTCCCCGTCCGGAGTACGAGCAGTACTTC. Translating it yields CASSPRPEYEQYF. The variable domain in full, completed from reference TRBV19 and TRBJ2-7, reads DGGITQSPKYLFRKEGQNVTLSCEQNLNHDAMYWYRQDPGQGLRLIYYSQIVNDFQKGDIAEGYSVSREKKESFPLTVTSAQKNPTAFYLCASSPRPEYEQYFGPGTRLTVT.

The chain uses TRBV3-1 (or the pseudogene TRBV3-2) and TRBJ2-1; no reliable D call. The V end lost 0 bases, the J end lost 5 bases, and 11 bases lay between the germline ends. This CDR3 has 15 residues. Germline CDR1 and CDR2: LGHDT and YNNKEL (reference sequence). As DNA, the CDR3 is TGTGCCAGCAGCCAAGATACGAACTATAACAATGAGCAGTTCTTC. Its protein is CASSQDTNYNNEQFF.

V gene TRBV27 combines with J gene TRBJ1-4, with D unclear. V was shortened by 6 bases and J by 5 bases, with 13 bases between the two germline ends. This CDR3 contains 14 residues. Germline loops: CDR1 MNHEY, CDR2 SMNVEV (reference sequence). The CDR3 sequence is CASRAATWNEKLFF. CDR3 nucleotides: TGTGCCAGCAGGGCGGCGACTTGGAATGAAAAACTGTTTTTT.

The chain has TRBV5-1 and TRBJ1-3; a weak D match, TRBD1 (5 bases). Germline V lookup: CDR1 SGHRS, CDR2 YFSETQ. The CDR3 is 15 residues long. V lost 0 bases and J lost 0, with 7 bases in between. In nucleotides, the CDR3 is TGCGCCAGCAGCTTGGCCGACAGCTCTGGAAACACCATATATTTT. Translating it yields CASSLADSSGNTIYF.

The V call is TRBV5-1, the J call TRBJ1-4; 10 bases agree with TRBD1. Losses at the gene ends were 4 bases for V and 8 bases for J; bases not matched to a gene: 8. Looked up from germline, CDR1 is SGHRS and CDR2 is YFSETQ. The CDR3 spans 15 residues. Here the CDR3 reads CASSVTGGGPEKLFF. Here the CDR3 DNA reads TGCGCCAGCAGCGTGACAGGGGGCGGGCCCGAAAAACTGTTTTTT.

The V and J genes are TRBV19 and TRBJ1-2, with 9 bases aligning to TRBD1. CDR1 is LNHDA, CDR2 SQIVND, per germline (reference sequence). Trimming removed 6 bases from V and 4 bases from J; junction bases left unmatched: 15. This CDR3 contains 17 residues. CDR3 coding DNA: TGTGCCAGTAGAAAACAGGGGGCGTTATCGACTAGCTATGGCTACACCTTC. Its protein is CASRKQGALSTSYGYTF.

The CDR3: CASSSRDREANEKLFF. Here the CDR3 DNA reads TGTGCCAGCAGTTCCCGGGACAGGGAAGCTAATGAAAAACTGTTTTTT. The chain couples TRBV27 to TRBJ1-4; 9 positions match TRBD1. The germline V gene has CDR1 MNHEY and CDR2 SMNVEV (reference sequence). With V trimmed by 4 bases and J by 3 bases, 6 bases remained unmatched. The CDR3 is made up of 16 amino acids.

The chain couples TRBV7-9 to TRBJ1-5; no clear D gene. Trimming cost V 4 bases and J 6 bases, with 16 bases left between them. The CDR3 has 15 amino acids. Germline V lookup: CDR1 SEHNR, CDR2 FQNEAQ (reference sequence). CDR3 nucleotide sequence: TGTGCCAGCAGCTCCCACGGGGTCGCGGGTCAGCCCCAGCATTTT. It specifies CASSSHGVAGQPQHF. Looking up the rest from reference TRBV7-9 and TRBJ1-5 gives the full variable domain: DTGVSQNPRHKITKRGQNVTFRCDPISEHNRLYWYRQTLGQGPEFLTYFQNEAQLEKSRLLSDRFSAERPKGSFSTLEIQRTEQGDSAMYLCASSSHGVAGQPQHFGDGTRLSIL.

The rearrangement joins TRBV28 to TRBJ1-6; TRBD1 might be the D (5 bases). The CDR3 runs 14 residues. Germline V gives CDR1 MDHEN, CDR2 SYDVKM. The V gene lost 6 bases and the J gene lost 9 bases, with 15 bases spanning the gap. The CDR3 DNA reads TGTGCCAGCAGGGGAGGGGTCGTGTCTTCACCCCTCCACTTT. Protein: CASRGGVVSSPLHF.

V and J are TRBV6-1 and TRBJ1-1; D is possibly TRBD1 (5 bases). Germline loops: CDR1 MNHNS, CDR2 SASEGT. With 1 base removed from V and 2 bases from J, the gap between germline ends came to 8 bases. CDR3 size: 14 residues. The CDR3 loop is CASSEVQGNTEAFF. Written as DNA, the CDR3 is TGTGCCAGCAGTGAAGTGCAGGGTAACACTGAAGCTTTCTTT.

The chain is built from TRBV7-9 and TRBJ2-3, with TRBD1 identical over 8 bases. Germline CDR1 reads SEHNR; CDR2 reads FQNEAQ (reference sequence). CDR3 length equals 15 residues. Losses at the gene ends were 4 bases for V and 3 bases for J; bases not matched to a gene: 6. CDR3 residues: CASSSRTGMTDTQYF. The CDR3 bases are TGTGCCAGCAGCTCCCGGACAGGGATGACAGATACGCAGTATTTT.

This rearrangement joins TRBV4-1 to TRBJ1-1, with TRBD1 identical over 9 bases. This CDR3 spans 15 amino acids. Germline V gives CDR1 MGHRA, CDR2 YSYEKL. V shed 4 bases, J shed 3 bases, and the junction held 6 bases outside the gene matches. CDR3 sequence reads: CASSPGTGSYTEAFF. In DNA, the CDR3 is TGCGCCAGCAGCCCGGGGACAGGGAGTTACACTGAAGCTTTCTTT.

This clone was detected once. V is TRBV28 and J is TRBJ2-1; D may be TRBD2 (5 bases). Germline CDR1 is MDHEN and CDR2 is SYDVKM. This CDR3 contains 13 residues. Between the trimmed V and J ends, which lost 4 bases and 3 bases, there was a span of 7 bases. The CDR3: CASSSRDYNEQFF. For the CDR3, the DNA is TGTGCCAGCAGTTCCCGGGACTACAATGAGCAGTTCTTC.

The chain has TRBV18 and TRBJ2-3, with TRBD1 identical over 8 bases. V shed 0 bases, J shed 8 bases, and the junction held 13 bases outside the gene matches. Germline assignment: CDR1 KGHSH and CDR2 LQKENI. The CDR3 sequence is 17 residues long. For the CDR3, the DNA is TGTGCCAGCTCACCACCCCGGGGACAGGTGTTGCAATTTACGCAGTATTTT. It codes for CASSPPRGQVLQFTQYF.